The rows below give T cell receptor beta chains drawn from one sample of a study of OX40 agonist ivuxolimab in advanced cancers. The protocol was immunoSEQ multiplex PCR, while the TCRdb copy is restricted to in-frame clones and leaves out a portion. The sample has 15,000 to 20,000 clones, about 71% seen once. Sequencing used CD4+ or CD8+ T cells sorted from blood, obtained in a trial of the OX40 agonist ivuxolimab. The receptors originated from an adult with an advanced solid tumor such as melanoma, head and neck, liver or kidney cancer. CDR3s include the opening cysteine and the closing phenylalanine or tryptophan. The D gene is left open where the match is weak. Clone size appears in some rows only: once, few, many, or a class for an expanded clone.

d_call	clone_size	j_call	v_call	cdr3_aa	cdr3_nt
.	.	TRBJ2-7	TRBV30	CAWITPGRGGYEQYF	TGTGCCTGGATCACTCCGGGCAGGGGAGGCTACGAGCAGTACTTC
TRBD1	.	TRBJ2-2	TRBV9	CASLGQGGTGELFF	TGTGCCAGCTTGGGACAGGGTGGCACCGGGGAGCTGTTTTTT
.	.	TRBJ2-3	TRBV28	CASSRGAEDTQYF	TGTGCCAGCAGTAGGGGGGCCGAAGATACGCAGTATTTT
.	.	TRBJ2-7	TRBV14	CASSQQFRPWEQYF	TGTGCCAGCAGCCAACAGTTCAGGCCGTGGGAGCAGTACTTC
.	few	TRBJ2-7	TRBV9	CASSLSDSYEQYF	TGTGCCAGCAGCCTATCGGACTCCTACGAGCAGTACTTC
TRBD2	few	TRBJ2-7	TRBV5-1	CASSFTGGGVDEQYF	TGCGCCAGCAGTTTCACGGGCGGGGGAGTCGACGAGCAGTACTTC
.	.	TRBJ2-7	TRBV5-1	CASGFGGYDEQYF	TGCGCCAGCGGCTTTGGAGGGTACGACGAGCAGTACTTC
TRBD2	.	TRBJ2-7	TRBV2	CASRVLAGGPHEQYF	TGTGCCAGCAGAGTTTTGGCGGGAGGGCCCCACGAGCAGTACTTC
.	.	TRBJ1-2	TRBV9	CASSVGGSGYTF	TGTGCCAGCAGCGTAGGAGGGAGCGGCTACACCTTC
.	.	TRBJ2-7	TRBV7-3	CASSLGRDHEQYF	TGTGCCAGCAGCTTAGGCAGGGACCACGAGCAGTACTTC
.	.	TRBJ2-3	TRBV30	CAWSVFVQPLTDTQYF	TGTGCCTGGAGTGTATTTGTGCAGCCGCTGACAGATACGCAGTATTTT
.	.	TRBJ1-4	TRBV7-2	CASSQRLDEKLFF	TGTGCCAGCAGCCAGAGATTAGACGAAAAACTGTTTTTT
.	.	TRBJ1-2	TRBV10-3	CAISGSYGYTF	TGTGCCATCAGTGGGTCCTATGGCTACACCTTC
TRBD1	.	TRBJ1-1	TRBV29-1	CSVVTGSTEAFF	TGCAGCGTTGTGACAGGGTCCACTGAAGCTTTCTTT
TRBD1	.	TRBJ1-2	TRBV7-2	CASSLRLTGYGYTF	TGTGCCAGCAGCTTAAGACTGACAGGGTATGGCTACACCTTC
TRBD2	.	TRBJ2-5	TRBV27	CASSDRGRGQETQYF	TGTGCCAGCAGCGACCGGGGGAGGGGCCAAGAGACCCAGTACTTC
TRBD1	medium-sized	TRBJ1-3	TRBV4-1	CASSQLNRGGLTGNTIYF	TGCGCCAGCAGCCAACTAAACAGGGGAGGTCTGACTGGAAACACCATATATTTT
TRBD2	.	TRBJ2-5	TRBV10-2	CASSESGSGRADLETQYF	TGCGCCAGCAGTGAGTCGGGGAGCGGGAGGGCCGATTTGGAGACCCAGTACTTC
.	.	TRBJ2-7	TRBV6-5	CASSEAPAEQYF	TGTGCCAGCAGTGAAGCGCCGGCTGAGCAGTACTTC
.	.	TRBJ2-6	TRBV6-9	CASSLLHLRQSRANVLTF	TGTGCCAGCAGTCTTCTGCACTTACGACAAAGTCGGGCCAACGTCCTGACTTTC
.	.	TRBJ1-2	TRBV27	CASSFGPTNYGYTF	TGTGCCAGCAGTTTTGGGCCCACTAACTATGGCTACACCTTC
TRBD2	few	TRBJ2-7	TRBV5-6	CASSQEVAGAYEQYF	TGTGCCAGCAGCCAAGAAGTAGCGGGGGCCTACGAGCAGTACTTC
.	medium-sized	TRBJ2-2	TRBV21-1	CASSKRPSHRDTGELFF	TGTGCCAGCAGCAAGCGCCCCTCCCACAGGGACACCGGGGAGCTGTTTTTT
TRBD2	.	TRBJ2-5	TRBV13	CASSLGGLAGGETQYF	TGTGCCAGCAGCTTAGGAGGACTAGCGGGAGGTGAGACCCAGTACTTC
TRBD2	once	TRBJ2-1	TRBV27	CASSPGLADNEQFF	TGTGCCAGCAGCCCCGGACTAGCGGACAATGAGCAGTTCTTC
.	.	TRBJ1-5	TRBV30	CAWSPGYSNQPQHF	TGTGCCTGGAGTCCGGGGTATAGCAATCAGCCCCAGCATTTT
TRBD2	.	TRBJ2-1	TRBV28	CASSGGTSGKFYEQFF	TGTGCCAGCAGTGGAGGTACTAGCGGGAAGTTCTATGAGCAGTTCTTC
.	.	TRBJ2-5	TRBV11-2	CASSLWAVGETQYF	TGTGCCAGCAGCTTATGGGCGGTAGGAGAGACCCAGTACTTC
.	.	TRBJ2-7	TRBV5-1	CASSLEDYLSEQYF	TGCGCCAGCAGCTTGGAGGACTACCTTAGCGAGCAGTACTTC
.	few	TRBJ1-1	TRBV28	CASSLMGRRAGNTEAFF	TGTGCCAGCAGTTTAATGGGGAGACGGGCCGGGAACACTGAAGCTTTCTTT
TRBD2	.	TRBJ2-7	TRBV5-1	CASSLDGGRPTYEQYF	TGCGCCAGCAGCTTGGATGGCGGGAGGCCAACCTACGAGCAGTACTTC
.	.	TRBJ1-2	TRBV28	CASSLRPVANYGYTF	TGTGCCAGCAGTTTGAGGCCAGTGGCTAACTATGGCTACACCTTC
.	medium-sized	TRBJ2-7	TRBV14	CASSQVAFYEQYF	TGTGCCAGCAGCCAAGTGGCGTTCTACGAGCAGTACTTC
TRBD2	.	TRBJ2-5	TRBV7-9	CASSPLRDYLQETQYF	TGTGCCAGCAGCCCCCTCCGGGACTACCTACAAGAGACCCAGTACTTC
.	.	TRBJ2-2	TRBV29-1	CSPDRYLLHRGAVF	TGCAGCCCAGACAGATACCTTTTACACCGGGGAGCTGTTTTT
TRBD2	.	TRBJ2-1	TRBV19	CASSIVTSGTLYNEQFF	TGTGCCAGTAGTATAGTTACTAGCGGGACCCTTTACAATGAGCAGTTCTTC
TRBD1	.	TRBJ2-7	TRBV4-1	CASSQGGGTGEQYF	TGCGCCAGCAGCCAAGGGGGCGGGACAGGGGAGCAGTACTTC
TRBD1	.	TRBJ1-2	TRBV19	CASTQTGGWGNYGYTF	TGTGCCAGTACCCAAACAGGGGGCTGGGGTAACTATGGCTACACCTTC
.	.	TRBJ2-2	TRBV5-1	CASSYGEELFF	TGCGCCAGCAGCTACGGGGAGGAGCTGTTTTTT
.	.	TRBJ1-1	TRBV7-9	CASSANTEAFF	TGTGCCAGCAGCGCAAACACTGAAGCTTTCTTT
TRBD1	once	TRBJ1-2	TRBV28	CASSPPGQGWYGYTF	TGTGCCAGCAGCCCCCCCGGACAGGGGTGGTATGGCTACACCTTC
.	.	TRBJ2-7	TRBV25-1	CASSEVQDGSEQYF	TGTGCCAGCAGTGAAGTTCAGGACGGGTCCGAGCAGTACTTC
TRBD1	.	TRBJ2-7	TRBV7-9	CASSRHLGTVSYEQYF	TGTGCCAGCAGCCGCCACCTCGGGACAGTATCCTACGAGCAGTACTTC
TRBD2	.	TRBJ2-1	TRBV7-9	CASSLETSGRRSYNEQFF	TGTGCCAGCAGCTTAGAGACTAGCGGGAGGCGTAGCTACAATGAGCAGTTCTTC
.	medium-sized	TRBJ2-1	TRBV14	CASSQVPGNEQFF	TGTGCCAGCAGCCAAGTCCCAGGGAATGAGCAGTTCTTC
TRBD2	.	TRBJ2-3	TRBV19	CASRESSGADTQYF	TGTGCCAGTAGAGAATCTAGCGGGGCAGATACGCAGTATTTT
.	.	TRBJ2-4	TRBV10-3	CAISEFPELAKNIQYF	TGTGCCATCAGTGAGTTCCCAGAACTAGCCAAAAACATTCAGTACTTC
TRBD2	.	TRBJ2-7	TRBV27	CASSLGTSGSEEQYF	TGTGCCAGCAGTCTTGGGACTAGCGGGAGTGAGGAGCAGTACTTC
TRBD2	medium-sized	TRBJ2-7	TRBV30	CAWSVLGLAGGTYEQYF	TGTGCCTGGAGTGTACTGGGACTAGCGGGAGGGACCTACGAGCAGTACTTC
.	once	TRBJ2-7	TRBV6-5	CASTPEGDGSYEQYF	TGTGCCAGCACTCCCGAAGGGGACGGGTCCTACGAGCAGTACTTC
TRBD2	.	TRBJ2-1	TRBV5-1	CASSYPRRETSSYNEQFF	TGCGCCAGCAGCTACCCTCGGCGGGAGACCAGCTCCTACAATGAGCAGTTCTTC
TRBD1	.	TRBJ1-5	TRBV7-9	CASSLAGGESQPQHF	TGTGCCAGCAGCTTGGCAGGGGGCGAGAGTCAGCCCCAGCATTTT